The entry below describes one T cell receptor (beta chain). Antigen specificity is unknown. The data are from a study of T cell responses to AZD1222 COVID-19 vaccine. Libraries were prepared by immunoSEQ multiplex PCR; TCRdb keeps only in-frame clonotypes and omits some of them. Among 60,000 to 75,000 clones, more than 65% were seen once, and the ten largest hold 20%. Overall study findings and caveats: Unmutated variant regions are reportedly targeted by nearly half of spike-specific TCRs.

Unmatched junction bases numbered 3, after V lost 4 bases and J lost 3 bases. The CDR3 has 15 residues. Germline values: CDR1 SGHRS, CDR2 YFSETQ. The sample was peripheral blood, taken on day 0 of AZD1222 vaccination. This chain links TRBV5-1 with TRBJ2-1, with 11 bases identical to TRBD2. The sequence derives from an adult in good health. The DNA of the CDR3 is TGCGCCAGCAGCCCGGGACTAGCGGTCTACAATGAGCAGTTCTTC. It translates to CASSPGLAVYNEQFF. The full variable domain, completed using reference TRBV5-1 and TRBJ2-1, is KAGVTQTPRYLIKTRGQQVTLSCSPISGHRSVSWYQQTPGQGLQFLFEYFSETQRNKGNFPGRFSGRQFSNSRSEMNVSTLELGDSALYLCASSPGLAVYNEQFFGPGTRLTVL.